This T cell receptor beta chain was sequenced for a study of pediatric ulcerative colitis. General observations from the study: A couple of rectal CDR3 clonotypes occurred in all ulcerative colitis patients.

The blood sample was taken during the colonoscopy visit. Sequenced by immunoSEQ multiplex PCR; TCRdb stores in-frame clones only, minus some. The sample has approximately 60,000 clones, roughly nine tenths seen once; the top ten hold around 3.5%. CDR3 length: 15 residues. Trimming cost V 4 bases and J 2 bases; bases outside gene matches: 7. Germline V gene sequence: CDR1 MNHNS, CDR2 SASEGT. This clone has only one observation. The target antigen is unknown. The chain has TRBV6-1 and TRBJ1-1; 7 bases line up with TRBD1. The specimen was blood. The receptor was isolated from a boy younger than 18 with severe ulcerative colitis. CDR3 DNA: TGTGCCAGCAGTGGTCAGCGACAGGGAAACACTGAAGCTTTCTTT. Translated, it gives CASSGQRQGNTEAFF.